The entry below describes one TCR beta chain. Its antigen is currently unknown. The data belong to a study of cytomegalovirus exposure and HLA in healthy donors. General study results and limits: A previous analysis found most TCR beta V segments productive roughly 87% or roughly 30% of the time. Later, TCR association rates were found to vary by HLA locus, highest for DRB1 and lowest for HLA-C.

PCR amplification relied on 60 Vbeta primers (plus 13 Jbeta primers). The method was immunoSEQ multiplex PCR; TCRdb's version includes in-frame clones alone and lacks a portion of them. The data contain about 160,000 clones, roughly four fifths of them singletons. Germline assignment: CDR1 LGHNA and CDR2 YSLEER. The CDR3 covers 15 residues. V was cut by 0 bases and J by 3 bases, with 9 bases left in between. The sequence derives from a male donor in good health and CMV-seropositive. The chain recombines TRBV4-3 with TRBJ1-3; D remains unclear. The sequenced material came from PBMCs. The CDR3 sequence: CASSQDEGSGNTIYF. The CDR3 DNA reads TGCGCCAGCAGCCAAGATGAGGGAAGTGGAAACACCATATATTTT.